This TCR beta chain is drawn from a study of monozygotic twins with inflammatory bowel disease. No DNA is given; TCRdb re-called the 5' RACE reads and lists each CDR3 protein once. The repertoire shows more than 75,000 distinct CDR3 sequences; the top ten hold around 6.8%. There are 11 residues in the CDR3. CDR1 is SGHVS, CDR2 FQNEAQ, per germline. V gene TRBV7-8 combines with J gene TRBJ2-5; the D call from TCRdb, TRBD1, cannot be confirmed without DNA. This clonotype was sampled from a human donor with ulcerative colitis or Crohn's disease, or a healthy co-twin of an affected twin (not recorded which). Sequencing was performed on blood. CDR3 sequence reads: CASSTGETQYF.